The 14 T cell receptor beta chains below come from one sample, sequenced in a study of T cells in Graves' hyperthyroidism and ophthalmopathy. RNA transcripts gave rise to amplified TCR beta CDR3 regions. HTBI primers drove first-round RT-PCR of the TCR CDR3. Using its own MiXCR run on the multiplex PCR reads, TCRdb lists one record per CDR3 protein. The sample includes some 650,000 distinct CDR3 sequences, approximately 15% of them seen just once. Specimen: blood. These receptors originate from a woman in her thirties or forties with Graves' ophthalmopathy.

Ten or more counts support this clonotype. The chain joins TRBV12-3 or TRBV12-4 to TRBJ1-1, with D maybe TRBD1 (5 bases). The CDR3 consists of 12 residues. Trimming took off 4 bases at V and 7 bases at J, with 10 bases between the two ends. In nucleotides, the CDR3 is TGTGCCAGCAGTTACCGGGGGGGTGAAGCTTTCTTT. This encodes CASSYRGGEAFF.

The J gene is TRBJ2-2, the V gene TRBV6-1; a possible D gene is TRBD2 (5 bases). V was clipped by 5 bases and J by 7 bases, with 20 bases between them. CDR1 is MNHNS and CDR2 is SASEGT in the germline V gene. The CDR3 is 16 amino acids. The CDR3 loop reads CASSPTGHGLSGELFF. CDR3 nucleotide sequence: TGTGCCAGCAGTCCCACTGGCCACGGACTGAGCGGGGAGCTGTTTTTT.

In this sample, this clonotype turned up many times. V is TRBV2 and J is TRBJ2-2; TRBD1 aligns across 8 bases. CDR1 and CDR2 from the germline V gene are SNHLY and FYNNEI. V lost 7 bases to trimming and J lost 2 bases; unmatched junction nucleotides: 15. CDR3 length: 18 amino acids. The CDR3 is CASIAWTGTSVNTGELFF. CDR3 nucleotides: TGTGCCAGCATCGCTTGGACAGGGACCTCGGTTAACACCGGGGAGCTGTTTTTT.

This clonotype was recorded many times. This chain uses TRBV11-2 with TRBJ2-2; no reliable D call. The V gene's germline CDR1 is SGHAT and CDR2 FQNNGV. The CDR3 covers 13 residues. V was pared by 1 base and J by 4 bases, with 4 bases between. The CDR3 region is CASSLAFTGELFF. The CDR3 coding sequence is TGTGCCAGCAGCTTAGCTTTCACCGGGGAGCTGTTTTTT.

The rearrangement links TRBV13 to TRBJ2-6; no clear D gene. Germline V gene lookup returns CDR1 PRHDT and CDR2 FYEKMQ (reference sequence). With 4 bases removed from V and 0 bases from J, the gap between germline ends came to 7 bases. The CDR3 contains 15 residues. The CDR3 coding sequence is TGTGCCAGCAGCTCGTTCCTCTCTGGGGCCAACGTCCTGACTTTC. Protein: CASSSFLSGANVLTF.

This chain joins TRBV6-1 and TRBJ2-6; D not resolved. Looked up from germline, CDR1 is MNHNS and CDR2 is SASEGT. The length of the CDR3 is 16 residues. Trimming removed 7 bases from V and 0 bases from J, with 13 bases in between. The DNA of the CDR3 is TGTGCCAGCACCCCGACTCCCCCCTCTGGGGCCAACGTCCTGACTTTC. Its protein is CASTPTPPSGANVLTF.

This clonotype was recorded at least ten times. The CDR3 loop is CASSQGQAGSGETQYF. Here the CDR3 DNA reads TGTGCCAGCAGCCAAGGACAAGCGGGGTCCGGGGAGACCCAGTACTTC. The chain uses TRBV4-2 and TRBJ2-5, with 7 bases lining up with TRBD2. Germline V gene sequence: CDR1 LGHNA, CDR2 YNFKEQ. Trimming took 1 base from V and 5 from J; bases not matched to a gene: 10. The CDR3 runs to 16 residues.

This clonotype appeared a few times. The chain employs TRBV12-3 or TRBV12-4 and TRBJ2-2; D remains unclear. The CDR3 has 13 amino acids. Trimming cost V 5 bases and J 7 bases, with 11 bases left between them. This CDR3 is CASSPGPVGELFF. As DNA, the CDR3 is TGTGCCAGCAGTCCCGGGCCAGTCGGGGAGCTGTTTTTT.

This clonotype was observed at least ten times. The chain uses TRBV27 and TRBJ2-7; a weak D match, TRBD2 (5 bases). The CDR3 runs to 17 residues. V lost 1 base and J 0 bases, leaving 16 bases between the germline ends. Germline CDR1 is MNHEY and CDR2 is SMNVEV (reference sequence). CDR3 DNA sequence: TGTGCCAGCAGTTTATACGGCACGGGAACATACTCCTACGAGCAGTACTTC. The encoded protein is CASSLYGTGTYSYEQYF.

With respect to this clonotype: This may stem from a read error, because a much larger clone lies one nucleotide away. Written as DNA, the CDR3 is TGTGCCAGCAGTGAAGGCGGGAGCTTCTACGAGCAGTACTTC. Protein: CASSEGGSFYEQYF. This rearrangement joins TRBV2 to TRBJ2-7; 7 positions agree with TRBD2. The ends lost 1 base at V and 3 bases at J; junction bases unmatched: 3. Germline V lookup: CDR1 SNHLY, CDR2 FYNNEI. CDR3 size: 14 residues. The variable domain in full, completed from reference TRBV2 and TRBJ2-7, reads EPEVTQTPSHQVTQMGQEVILRCVPISNHLYFYWYRQILGQKVEFLVSFYNNEISEKSEIFDDQFSVERPDGSNFTLKIRSTKLEDSAMYFCASSEGGSFYEQYFGPGTRLTVT.

The chain carries TRBV7-3 and TRBJ2-1, with a possible D match to TRBD2 (5 bases). CDR1 SGHTA and CDR2 FQGTGA come from the germline V gene. The CDR3 sequence is 16 residues long. The V gene lost 4 bases and the J gene lost 5 bases, with 18 bases spanning the gap. This CDR3 is CASSWWWVAGNNEQFF. In nucleotides, the CDR3 is TGTGCCAGCAGCTGGTGGTGGGTGGCGGGTAACAATGAGCAGTTCTTC.

The V call is TRBV6-1, the J call TRBJ2-7, with 7 bases matching TRBD1. The trim removed 5 bases at V and 3 bases at J, leaving 10 bases unmatched. Germline CDR1 MNHNS, CDR2 SASEGT. The CDR3 has 15 residues. The CDR3 coding sequence is TGTGCCAGCAGTTCGAGAGACAGGGTAGTCTACGAGCAGTACTTC. It encodes CASSSRDRVVYEQYF.

This clonotype was seen a handful of times. The chain carries TRBV28 and TRBJ1-4, with TRBD1 identical over 10 bases. The germline V gene has CDR1 MDHEN and CDR2 SYDVKM. The CDR3 has 14 residues. With 6 bases clipped from V and 7 bases from J, the junction kept 5 bases outside the gene matches. The CDR3 DNA reads TGTGCCAGCAGACCCGGACAGGGGGGTGAAAAACTGTTTTTT. Translation gives CASRPGQGGEKLFF.

This clonotype was seen a handful of times. A junction end diverges from the germline sequence, so it may reflect a read error. The genes are TRBV6-1 and TRBJ2-1; 7 bases are shared with TRBD2. Germline V gene data show CDR1 as MNHNS and CDR2 as SASEGT. The CDR3 has 15 residues. CDR3 loop: CASRTAGVGYNGQFF. The CDR3 nucleotides are TGTGCCAGCAGAACGGCGGGAGTGGGGTACAATGGGCAGTTCTTC.